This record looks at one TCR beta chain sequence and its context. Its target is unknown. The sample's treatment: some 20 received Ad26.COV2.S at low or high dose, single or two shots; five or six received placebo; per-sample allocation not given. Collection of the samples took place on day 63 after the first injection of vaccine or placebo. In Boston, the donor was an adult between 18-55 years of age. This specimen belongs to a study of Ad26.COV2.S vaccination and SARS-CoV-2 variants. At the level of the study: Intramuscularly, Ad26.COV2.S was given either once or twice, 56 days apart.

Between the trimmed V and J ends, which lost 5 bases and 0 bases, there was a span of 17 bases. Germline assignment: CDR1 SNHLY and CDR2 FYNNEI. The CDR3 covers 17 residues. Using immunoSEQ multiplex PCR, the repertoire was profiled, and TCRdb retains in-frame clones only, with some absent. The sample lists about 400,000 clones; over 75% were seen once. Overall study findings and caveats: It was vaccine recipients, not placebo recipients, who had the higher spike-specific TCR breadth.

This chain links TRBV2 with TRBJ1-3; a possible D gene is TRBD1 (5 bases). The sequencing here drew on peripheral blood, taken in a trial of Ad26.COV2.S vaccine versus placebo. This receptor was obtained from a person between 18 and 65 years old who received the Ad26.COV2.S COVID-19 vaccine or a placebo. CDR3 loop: CASSPGLSPSSGNTIYF. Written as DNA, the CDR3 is TGTGCCAGCAGTCCGGGACTCTCACCAAGCTCTGGAAACACCATATATTTT.